This T cell receptor beta chain was profiled in a study of patients and donors after allogeneic stem cell transplantation. There are many counts of this clonotype. TCRdb re-called the RT-PCR reads with MiXCR, one entry per CDR3 protein. The sample gives 30,000 or so distinct CDR3 sequences, 6.5% to 7% of which show up once; approximately 30% is in the top ten. Germline V gene sequence: CDR1 DFQATT, CDR2 SNEGSKA (reference sequence). This CDR3 is built from 15 residues. The V end was cut by 2 bases, the J end by 4 bases, with 16 bases between. This TCR came from a human donor who was either an allogeneic HSCT recipient or a stem cell or donor lymphocyte infusion donor (not recorded which). It is not recorded whose cells these are; they may come from a transplant donor. Sequenced input: blood, either unsorted or a sorted T cell fraction (not recorded which). This chain links TRBV20-1 with TRBJ2-3, with D perhaps TRBD1 or TRBD2 (6 bases each). The CDR3 nucleotides are TGCAGTGCTAGAACTGCTGGGGGGCCGCCAGATACGCAGTATTTT. It encodes CSARTAGGPPDTQYF.